This is a list of T cell receptor beta chains from one sample in a study of spatial heterogeneity in lung cancer. TCRdb processed the 5' RACE reads anew with MiXCR; each CDR3 protein has one entry. The profile shows about 6,000 distinct CDR3 sequences, 14% of them singletons. The specimen comprised lung tumor tissue, sampled at surgery. These receptors came from a male donor with early-stage non-small cell lung cancer. The CDR3 runs from the conserved cysteine through the conserved F or W. The D gene is left open where the match is weak. A clone size is listed for some rows: how often the clone was seen (once, few, many), or a class if it is expanded.

V gene: TRBV27
J gene: TRBJ2-4
D gene: TRBD2
clone size: medium-sized
CDR3 DNA: TGTGCCAGCAGTTTTTTAATTGCGGGAGTGGGAAACATTCAGTACTTC
CDR3 protein: CASSFLIAGVGNIQYF

V gene: TRBV18
J gene: TRBJ2-1
D gene: -
clone size: medium-sized
CDR3 DNA: TGTGCCAGCTCACTCTCGACATACCCCTCTGATGAGCAGTTCTTC
CDR3 protein: CASSLSTYPSDEQFF

V gene: TRBV6-6
J gene: TRBJ1-2
D gene: -
clone size: medium-sized
CDR3 DNA: TGTGCCAGCAGTTACAGGGCTGCTAACTATGGCTACACCTTC
CDR3 protein: CASSYRAANYGYTF

V gene: TRBV7-9
J gene: TRBJ2-2
D gene: -
clone size: many
CDR3 DNA: TGTGCCAGCAGAAAAGGCATTGGCCGTGTCACCGGGGAGCTGTTTTTT
CDR3 protein: CASRKGIGRVTGELFF

V gene: TRBV10-3
J gene: TRBJ2-2
D gene: -
clone size: few
CDR3 DNA: TGTGCCATCAGTGGAGTGGGAGCCCTCGGGGAGCTGTTTTTT
CDR3 protein: CAISGVGALGELFF

V gene: TRBV10-2
J gene: TRBJ2-7
D gene: -
clone size: many
CDR3 DNA: TGCGCCAGCGGTAACTACGAGCAGTACTTC
CDR3 protein: CASGNYEQYF

V gene: TRBV12-3/TRBV12-4
J gene: TRBJ1-2
D gene: -
clone size: -
CDR3 DNA: TGTGCCAGCAGTGCCGCAGCAACATATGGCTACACCTTC
CDR3 protein: CASSAAATYGYTF

V gene: TRBV29-1
J gene: TRBJ2-1
D gene: -
clone size: medium-sized
CDR3 DNA: TGCAGCGTTGTCGAGGTCGGAGGGGGCGATGAGCAGTTCTTC
CDR3 protein: CSVVEVGGGDEQFF

V gene: TRBV7-2
J gene: TRBJ2-5
D gene: TRBD2
clone size: many
CDR3 DNA: TGTGCCAGCAGCTCAGGACTAGCGGGAGGCCAAGGGGAGACCCAGTACTTC
CDR3 protein: CASSSGLAGGQGETQYF

V gene: TRBV10-3
J gene: TRBJ2-7
D gene: TRBD1
clone size: medium-sized
CDR3 DNA: TGTGCCAGCTGGGACAGGGAGTCCTACGAGCAGTACTTC
CDR3 protein: CASWDRESYEQYF

V gene: TRBV12-3/TRBV12-4
J gene: TRBJ2-7
D gene: TRBD1
clone size: medium-sized
CDR3 DNA: TGTGCCAGCAGCCGATCCGGGACAGGGGCCCCCTACGAGCAGTACTTC
CDR3 protein: CASSRSGTGAPYEQYF

V gene: TRBV28
J gene: TRBJ2-7
D gene: -
clone size: once
CDR3 DNA: TGTGCCAGCACCCCCCGGTATTTGGCTATCTACGAGCAGTACTTC
CDR3 protein: CASTPRYLAIYEQYF

V gene: TRBV20-1
J gene: TRBJ2-1
D gene: -
clone size: medium-sized
CDR3 DNA: TGCAGTGCGACAGACTACAATGAGCAGTTCTTC
CDR3 protein: CSATDYNEQFF

V gene: TRBV27
J gene: TRBJ1-6
D gene: -
clone size: medium-sized
CDR3 DNA: TGTGCCAGCAGTTTATCGATGGGGAATTCACCCCTCCACTTT
CDR3 protein: CASSLSMGNSPLHF

V gene: TRBV7-2
J gene: TRBJ2-1
D gene: -
clone size: -
CDR3 DNA: TGTGCCAGCAGCCCGCTTGCTTTCAGGGCCAATGAGCAGTTCTTC
CDR3 protein: CASSPLAFRANEQFF

V gene: TRBV12-3/TRBV12-4
J gene: TRBJ2-3
D gene: -
clone size: -
CDR3 DNA: TGTGCCAGCACCGCAGGCACGGGATCTAGCACAGATACGCAGTATTTT
CDR3 protein: CASTAGTGSSTDTQYF

V gene: TRBV2
J gene: TRBJ2-7
D gene: -
clone size: many
CDR3 DNA: TGTGCCAGCTTACCGCAGGGATTGGTAACCTACGAGCAGTACTTC
CDR3 protein: CASLPQGLVTYEQYF

V gene: TRBV18
J gene: TRBJ2-7
D gene: TRBD1
clone size: few
CDR3 DNA: TGTGCCAGCTCACCCGGGACAGGGTCCTTTCCAGAGCAGTACTTC
CDR3 protein: CASSPGTGSFPEQYF

V gene: TRBV4-1
J gene: TRBJ1-4
D gene: TRBD1
clone size: many
CDR3 DNA: TGCGCCAGCAGCCAAGCGGGACAGGGCCGGGAAAAACTGTTTTTT
CDR3 protein: CASSQAGQGREKLFF

V gene: TRBV20-1
J gene: TRBJ1-5
D gene: TRBD1
clone size: -
CDR3 DNA: TGCAGTGCTAGTACCGGGACAGGGGGATATCAGCCCCAGCATTTT
CDR3 protein: CSASTGTGGYQPQHF

V gene: TRBV11-2
J gene: TRBJ2-4
D gene: TRBD2
clone size: many
CDR3 DNA: TGTGCCAGCGGGGGGGACGGGAACATTCAGTACTTC
CDR3 protein: CASGGDGNIQYF

V gene: TRBV7-8
J gene: TRBJ2-3
D gene: TRBD2
clone size: many
CDR3 DNA: TGTGCCAGCAGCGGACTAGCCTTCACAGATACGCAGTATTTT
CDR3 protein: CASSGLAFTDTQYF

V gene: TRBV6-5
J gene: TRBJ1-2
D gene: TRBD1
clone size: medium-sized
CDR3 DNA: TGTGCCAGCAGTTACTCGAAGGGGGCTCACTATGGCTACACCTTC
CDR3 protein: CASSYSKGAHYGYTF

V gene: TRBV24-1
J gene: TRBJ2-2
D gene: TRBD1
clone size: once
CDR3 DNA: TGTGCCACCAGTGGCTTGGGAACGGGACAGCTGAACACCGGGGAGCTGTTTTTT
CDR3 protein: CATSGLGTGQLNTGELFF

V gene: TRBV20-1
J gene: TRBJ1-5
D gene: -
clone size: medium-sized
CDR3 DNA: TGCAGTGCTAGCAGTTCCGGGGGCAATCAGCCCCAGCATTTT
CDR3 protein: CSASSSGGNQPQHF

V gene: TRBV2
J gene: TRBJ1-2
D gene: -
clone size: medium-sized
CDR3 DNA: TGTGCCAGCAGTGTAGGGCTCGGCGGCTACACCTTC
CDR3 protein: CASSVGLGGYTF

V gene: TRBV20-1
J gene: TRBJ2-7
D gene: TRBD2
clone size: medium-sized
CDR3 DNA: TGCAGTGCTAGAGACCCTCTAGCGGGATCCTACGAGCAGTACTTC
CDR3 protein: CSARDPLAGSYEQYF

V gene: TRBV6-2/TRBV6-3
J gene: TRBJ2-5
D gene: -
clone size: medium-sized
CDR3 DNA: TGTGCCAGCTCTGACAGCCAAGAGACCCAGTACTTC
CDR3 protein: CASSDSQETQYF

V gene: TRBV30
J gene: TRBJ2-1
D gene: -
clone size: medium-sized
CDR3 DNA: TGTGCCTGGAGTGTAGGACCACCCTACAATGAGCAGTTCTTC
CDR3 protein: CAWSVGPPYNEQFF

V gene: TRBV4-3
J gene: TRBJ2-2
D gene: -
clone size: medium-sized
CDR3 DNA: TGCGCCAGCAGCCAAGATGCAGGGTTCACCGGGGAGCTGTTTTTT
CDR3 protein: CASSQDAGFTGELFF

V gene: TRBV27
J gene: TRBJ2-2
D gene: -
clone size: many
CDR3 DNA: TGTGCCAGCAGTTTATCGGGGGGCACCGGGGAGCTGTTTTTT
CDR3 protein: CASSLSGGTGELFF

V gene: TRBV12-3/TRBV12-4
J gene: TRBJ1-3
D gene: -
clone size: many
CDR3 DNA: TGTGCCAGCAATGCGCCTGGAAACACCATATATTTT
CDR3 protein: CASNAPGNTIYF

V gene: TRBV21-1
J gene: TRBJ2-7
D gene: -
clone size: medium-sized
CDR3 DNA: TGTGCCAGCAGCAAAGAACGACGGGAGGGATTGGGTTACGAGCAGTACTTC
CDR3 protein: CASSKERREGLGYEQYF

V gene: TRBV7-2
J gene: TRBJ2-3
D gene: -
clone size: many
CDR3 DNA: TGTGCCAGCAGCTTCCCCCCGGAAGGAAGCACAGATACGCAGTATTTT
CDR3 protein: CASSFPPEGSTDTQYF

V gene: TRBV7-3
J gene: TRBJ2-1
D gene: -
clone size: medium-sized
CDR3 DNA: TGTGCCAGCAGCTTAACCCTAGGAGGGTCCTACAATGAGCAGTTCTTC
CDR3 protein: CASSLTLGGSYNEQFF

V gene: TRBV10-3
J gene: TRBJ2-7
D gene: -
clone size: -
CDR3 DNA: TGTGCCATCAGTGAGTCGACCCTCTGGGGGGGCCGCTACGAGCAGTACTTC
CDR3 protein: CAISESTLWGGRYEQYF

V gene: TRBV12-3/TRBV12-4
J gene: TRBJ2-6
D gene: -
clone size: many
CDR3 DNA: TGTGCCAGCAGGGGCGGGGGCCTTTGGGCCGGGGCCAACGTCCTGACTTTC
CDR3 protein: CASRGGGLWAGANVLTF

V gene: TRBV3-1
J gene: TRBJ1-1
D gene: TRBD1
clone size: many
CDR3 DNA: TGTGCCAGCAGTAGACAGGGAAACACTGAAGCTTTCTTT
CDR3 protein: CASSRQGNTEAFF

V gene: TRBV6-6
J gene: TRBJ2-1
D gene: TRBD2
clone size: many
CDR3 DNA: TGTGCCAGCAGTTCAAGCGGGAGGGCAGTGGGTAATGAGCAGTTCTTC
CDR3 protein: CASSSSGRAVGNEQFF

V gene: TRBV28
J gene: TRBJ2-3
D gene: TRBD1
clone size: large
CDR3 DNA: TGTGCCAGCAGTTTAACGGGACAGGGCACAGATACGCAGTATTTT
CDR3 protein: CASSLTGQGTDTQYF

V gene: TRBV7-6
J gene: TRBJ1-6
D gene: TRBD1
clone size: medium-sized
CDR3 DNA: TGTGCCAGCAGCTTATCAACAGGGGCCGGAGATTCACCCCTCCACTTT
CDR3 protein: CASSLSTGAGDSPLHF

V gene: TRBV6-5
J gene: TRBJ2-7
D gene: TRBD2
clone size: medium-sized
CDR3 DNA: TGTGCCAGCAGTTACGGGACTAGCGTTACCTACGAGCAGTACTTC
CDR3 protein: CASSYGTSVTYEQYF

V gene: TRBV5-1
J gene: TRBJ2-7
D gene: -
clone size: -
CDR3 DNA: TGCGCCAGCAGCTCAACCCCCCCGAAGGAGCAGTACTTC
CDR3 protein: CASSSTPPKEQYF

V gene: TRBV20-1
J gene: TRBJ2-3
D gene: -
clone size: medium-sized
CDR3 DNA: TGCAGTGCTAGAGAGCAGGGCACAGATACGCAGTATTTT
CDR3 protein: CSAREQGTDTQYF

V gene: TRBV6-1
J gene: TRBJ2-4
D gene: TRBD2
clone size: few
CDR3 DNA: TGTGCCAGCAGTGAAAGCGGGGTACTGGATCAAAACATTCAGTACTTC
CDR3 protein: CASSESGVLDQNIQYF

V gene: TRBV12-3/TRBV12-4
J gene: TRBJ2-1
D gene: -
clone size: -
CDR3 DNA: TGTGCCAGCAGCCAGCTCAGTAGCTCCTACAATGAGCAGTTCTTC
CDR3 protein: CASSQLSSSYNEQFF

V gene: TRBV29-1
J gene: TRBJ1-3
D gene: -
clone size: -
CDR3 DNA: TGCAGCGTTGGGGTCTCGCACGGAGCCGTCTCTGGAAACACCATATATTTT
CDR3 protein: CSVGVSHGAVSGNTIYF

V gene: TRBV7-2
J gene: TRBJ2-3
D gene: -
clone size: medium-sized
CDR3 DNA: TGTGCCAGCAGCCGTTCATTTGCGGGGAGCACAGATACGCAGTATTTT
CDR3 protein: CASSRSFAGSTDTQYF

V gene: TRBV20-1
J gene: TRBJ2-1
D gene: TRBD2
clone size: many
CDR3 DNA: TGCAGTGCTAGACCGCCGGGGCTAGCGGACAATGAGCAGTTCTTC
CDR3 protein: CSARPPGLADNEQFF

V gene: TRBV7-3
J gene: TRBJ2-5
D gene: -
clone size: many
CDR3 DNA: TGTGCCAGCAGTAAAAGAAGAGATGGAACCTGGGAGACCCAGTACTTC
CDR3 protein: CASSKRRDGTWETQYF

V gene: TRBV7-2
J gene: TRBJ2-7
D gene: -
clone size: many
CDR3 DNA: TGTGCCAGCAGCTTATATCTACGAGCGGACACATGGGACTACGAGCAGTACTTC
CDR3 protein: CASSLYLRADTWDYEQYF

V gene: TRBV7-6
J gene: TRBJ2-3
D gene: -
clone size: few
CDR3 DNA: TGTGCCAGCAGCTTAGCGCCTACTTACCTTAGCACAGATACGCAGTATTTT
CDR3 protein: CASSLAPTYLSTDTQYF

V gene: TRBV30
J gene: TRBJ1-4
D gene: TRBD1
clone size: medium-sized
CDR3 DNA: TGTGCCTGGAGTCCGGGACAGGGACGTGAAAAACTGTTTTTT
CDR3 protein: CAWSPGQGREKLFF

V gene: TRBV4-2
J gene: TRBJ2-7
D gene: -
clone size: many
CDR3 DNA: TGTGCCAGCAGCCAAGCCCTAGCTGATTCCTACGAGCAGTACTTC
CDR3 protein: CASSQALADSYEQYF

V gene: TRBV29-1
J gene: TRBJ2-6
D gene: -
clone size: medium-sized
CDR3 DNA: TGCAGCGTTGAAAACCGAGACTCTGGGGCCAACGTCCTGACTTTC
CDR3 protein: CSVENRDSGANVLTF

V gene: TRBV11-2
J gene: TRBJ1-3
D gene: -
clone size: medium-sized
CDR3 DNA: TGTGCCAGCACCCCCCAGAAAAGCTCTGGAAACACCATATATTTT
CDR3 protein: CASTPQKSSGNTIYF